The 10 T cell receptor beta chains below were found in one sample sequenced in a study of Ad26.COV2.S vaccination and SARS-CoV-2 variants. Only in-frame clones appear in the TCRdb table, and some are missing; sequencing was by immunoSEQ multiplex PCR. Of some 180,000 clones in the sample, around 85% are singletons; the top ten hold 4.5% to 7.5%. The sequencing here drew on peripheral blood, taken after recovery from COVID-19. The origin of the receptors is a human donor who had recovered from COVID-19.

V usage is TRBV11-2 and J usage is TRBJ2-1, with D hard to call. Germline lookup yields CDR1 SGHAT and CDR2 FQNNGV. Trimming shortened V by 4 bases and J by 0 bases, and 10 bases separated the two germline ends. This CDR3 has 15 amino acids. CDR3 in DNA: TGTGCCAGCAGCTCCGAGGCACTCTCCTACAATGAGCAGTTCTTC. This codes for CASSSEALSYNEQFF.

The rearrangement uses TRBV2 and TRBJ2-1; a possible D gene is TRBD1 (5 bases). Per germline, CDR1 SNHLY and CDR2 FYNNEI. There are 16 residues in the CDR3. V was shortened by 5 bases and J by 3 bases, with 17 bases between the two germline ends. CDR3 amino acids: CASSLELGQSYNEQFF. The CDR3 region has the DNA TGTGCCAGCAGTTTGGAGCTTGGACAAAGCTACAATGAGCAGTTCTTC.

The gene calls are TRBV7-9 and TRBJ2-2; no reliable D call. The CDR3 length is 16 residues. CDR1 and CDR2 (germline): SEHNR, FQNEAQ (reference sequence). The V gene lost 0 bases and the J gene lost 0 bases, with 8 bases spanning the gap. CDR3 residues: CASSLATGSNTGELFF. The CDR3 coding sequence is TGTGCCAGCAGCTTAGCGACCGGGTCGAACACCGGGGAGCTGTTTTTT.

This clone was detected only once. The J gene is TRBJ2-3, the V gene TRBV2; D possibly uses TRBD1 or TRBD2 (5 bases each). The CDR3 loop spans 13 amino acids. Germline V gene lookup returns CDR1 SNHLY and CDR2 FYNNEI. Trimming cost V 7 bases and J 1 base, with 9 bases left between them. This CDR3 reads CASTPGRTDTQYF. CDR3 in DNA: TGTGCCAGCACCCCGGGGCGCACAGATACGCAGTATTTT.

This chain links TRBV7-3 with TRBJ2-5, with 7 bases fitting TRBD1. Looked up from germline, CDR1 is SGHTA and CDR2 is FQGTGA. This CDR3 contains 14 residues. V shed 5 bases, J shed 5 bases, and the junction held 8 bases outside the gene matches. The CDR3 bases are TGTGCCAGCAGCGTACAGGGGTTGGGGGAGACCCAGTACTTC. Its protein is CASSVQGLGETQYF.

The genes are TRBV11-2 and TRBJ2-3; no clear D gene. The CDR3 consists of 16 residues. V lost 0 bases and J 2 bases, leaving 12 bases between the germline ends. Germline V CDR1 and CDR2: SGHAT, FQNNGV. Written as DNA, the CDR3 is TGTGCCAGCAGCTTAGAAGGGCCCCGGGTCACAGATACGCAGTATTTT. Translation gives CASSLEGPRVTDTQYF.

V gene TRBV6-4 combines with J gene TRBJ2-1, with TRBD2 matching 10 bases. After removal of 1 base from V and 6 bases from J, the junction contained 9 bases not matched to a gene. The CDR3 spans 17 residues. Germline assignment: CDR1 MRHNA and CDR2 SNTAGT. CDR3 protein: CASSDFPTAGGPNEQFF. As DNA, the CDR3 is TGTGCCAGCAGTGACTTCCCCACAGCGGGGGGGCCCAATGAGCAGTTCTTC.

The V and J genes are TRBV7-2 and TRBJ2-1; 13 bases are shared with TRBD2. Trimming took 5 bases from V and 4 from J; bases not matched to a gene: 8. CDR3 length: 17 amino acids. In germline, CDR1 is SGHTA, CDR2 FQGNSA. CDR3 DNA sequence: TGTGCCAGCAGCCAGGGACTAGCGGGGACGACTTACAATGAGCAGTTCTTC. Protein sequence: CASSQGLAGTTYNEQFF. Looking up the rest from reference TRBV7-2 and TRBJ2-1 gives the full variable domain: GAGVSQSPSNKVTEKGKDVELRCDPISGHTALYWYRQSLGQGLEFLIYFQGNSAPDKSGLPSDRFSAERTGGSVSTLTIQRTQQEDSAVYLCASSQGLAGTTYNEQFFGPGTRLTVL.

This chain connects TRBV2 to TRBJ1-2, with D perhaps TRBD1 (5 bases). The CDR3 is made up of 17 amino acids. Germline CDR1 SNHLY, CDR2 FYNNEI. V lost 7 bases and J lost 3, with 24 bases in between. The CDR3 DNA sequence: TGTGCCAGCACCTATCCCCGCTCGGGGCCAGAGGACTATGGCTACACCTTC. Amino acids: CASTYPRSGPEDYGYTF.

This clone was seen once. The chain links TRBV19 to TRBJ1-6; D possibly corresponds to TRBD1 (5 bases). This CDR3 spans 14 amino acids. V lost 5 bases, J lost 4 bases, and 9 bases lay in between. The germline V gene encodes CDR1 LNHDA and CDR2 SQIVND (reference sequence). The CDR3 reads CASSAQVYNSPLHF. CDR3 in DNA: TGTGCCAGTAGTGCACAGGTTTATAATTCACCCCTCCACTTT.